Below, 25 T cell receptor beta chains from the same sample are listed, as sequenced in a study of early T cells in non-severe SARS-CoV-2 infection. TCRdb processed the 5' RACE reads anew with MiXCR; each CDR3 protein has one entry. The sample lists some 21,000 distinct CDR3 sequences, roughly 5.3% seen once, with around 10% in the top ten. The sample consisted of whole blood. These receptor sequences come from an adult who was a healthcare worker with PCR-confirmed SARS-CoV-2 infection or an uninfected control (not recorded which).

Ten or more counts support this clonotype. This chain connects TRBV5-1 to TRBJ2-7; 13 bases match TRBD2. CDR3 length: 14 amino acids. Looked up from germline, CDR1 is SGHRS and CDR2 is YFSETQ. V shed 4 bases and J 7 bases; nucleotides not matched to a gene: 5. The CDR3 bases are TGCGCCAGCAGCGGGACTAGCGGGATCGTTGAGCAGTACTTC. Amino acids: CASSGTSGIVEQYF.

In this sample, this clonotype turned up many times. The chain is built from TRBV11-2 and TRBJ2-5, with D perhaps being TRBD1 or TRBD2 (5 bases each). The germline CDR1 and CDR2 sequences are SGHAT and FQNNGV. The V end lost 7 bases, the J end lost 3 bases, and 18 bases lay between the germline ends. The length of the CDR3 is 15 residues. The DNA of the CDR3 is TGTGCCAGCACCACAGCCATGGGGGTAAAAGAGACCCAGTACTTC. It encodes CASTTAMGVKETQYF.

This clonotype was detected many times. V gene TRBV28 combines with J gene TRBJ2-3; a weak D match, TRBD1 (5 bases). This CDR3 is built from 13 residues. Germline CDR1 is MDHEN and CDR2 is SYDVKM. V was shortened by 6 bases and J by 4 bases, with 11 bases between the two germline ends. CDR3 coding DNA: TGTGCCAGCAGCCGGCAGGGCCCAGATACGCAGTATTTT. Protein product: CASSRQGPDTQYF.

The sample holds many counts of this clonotype. The chain links TRBV4-1 to TRBJ1-2; D gene unclear. CDR3 size: 17 residues. The V gene lost 0 bases and the J gene lost 4 bases, with 18 bases spanning the gap. CDR1 and CDR2 from the germline V gene are MGHRA and YSYEKL. In DNA, the CDR3 is TGCGCCAGCAGCCAAGATTCCCAGACCACCTACACCTATGGCTACACCTTC. This codes for CASSQDSQTTYTYGYTF.

This clonotype was seen many times. Its ends do not fully match the called genes, so a read error is possible. This chain links TRBV7-7 with TRBJ2-3; D perhaps matches TRBD2 (6 bases). This CDR3 comprises 13 residues. Germline V gene sequence: CDR1 SSHAT, CDR2 FNYEAQ (reference sequence). The CDR3 region is CASSFGTADTQYF. CDR3 bases: TGTGCTAGCAGCTTCGGGACTGCAGATACGCAGTATTTT.

The chain recombines TRBV18 with TRBJ2-1; D might be TRBD1 (6 bases). With 6 bases removed from V and 6 bases from J, the gap between germline ends came to 12 bases. The CDR3 consists of 13 residues. Germline lookup yields CDR1 KGHSH and CDR2 LQKENI. The CDR3 nucleotides read TGTGCCAGCTCGCCCGGACAGAGCAATGAGCAGTTCTTC. Translating it yields CASSPGQSNEQFF.

This clonotype was observed at least ten times. The genes are TRBV6-5 and TRBJ2-7; 9 bases are shared with TRBD1. V was pared by 3 bases and J by 5 bases, with 8 bases of the junction left unmatched. The CDR3 loop spans 15 amino acids. The germline gives CDR1 MNHEY, CDR2 SVGAGI. The CDR3 DNA reads TGTGCCAGCAGTTATTCCCCCGGGACAGGGAACGAGCAGTACTTC. Protein: CASSYSPGTGNEQYF.

About this clonotype itself: As the CDR3 is not closed by the conserved phenylalanine or tryptophan, this likely results from a read error. This chain links TRBV10-3 with TRBJ2-3; no reliable D call. Germline assignment: CDR1 ENHRY and CDR2 SYGVKD. V was shortened by 8 bases and J by 1 base, with 13 bases between the two germline ends. CDR3 size: 14 residues. The CDR3 DNA reads TGTGCCATCCAGGACGAATTGGGCACAGATACGCAGTATTCT. It translates to CAIQDELGTDTQYS.

This clonotype occurred many times. The chain joins TRBV5-1 to TRBJ2-3; 14 bases match TRBD2. Trimming at V came to 4 bases and at J to 4 bases, leaving 2 bases not matched to a gene. The CDR3 consists of 15 residues. Germline CDR1 is SGHRS and CDR2 is YFSETQ. This chain's CDR3 is CASSGGLAGADTQYF. The CDR3 DNA is TGCGCCAGCAGCGGGGGACTAGCGGGAGCAGATACGCAGTATTTT.

This clonotype was seen many times. CDR3 coding DNA: TGCAGTGCTAGAGATCCCAGCGGACGATCCTCAGATACGCAGTATTTT. Encoded protein: CSARDPSGRSSDTQYF. V gene TRBV20-1 combines with J gene TRBJ2-3, with TRBD2 as a possible D gene (5 bases). The CDR3 runs 16 residues. V was pared by 0 bases and J by 4 bases, with 17 bases between. Germline V gives CDR1 DFQATT, CDR2 SNEGSKA (reference sequence).

In this sample, this clonotype turned up many times. The chain couples TRBV4-1 to TRBJ2-7; D unclear. This CDR3 is 14 amino acids long. Per the germline V gene, CDR1 is MGHRA and CDR2 is YSYEKL. Trimming cost V 0 bases and J 2 bases, with 8 bases left between them. CDR3 loop: CASSQEAATYEQYF. CDR3 coding DNA: TGCGCCAGCAGCCAAGAGGCGGCCACCTACGAGCAGTACTTC.

The V call is TRBV6-6, the J call TRBJ2-7, with a tentative D call TRBD2 (6 bases). Germline CDR1 is MNHNY and CDR2 is SVGAGI (reference sequence). The CDR3 length is 14 residues. Trimming left V 6 bases short and J 6 bases short, with 18 bases between. The CDR3 here is CASRGGALGVEQYV. The CDR3 DNA follows: TGTGCCAGCAGGGGGGGAGCTCTGGGCGTCGAGCAGTACGTC.

This clonotype was found many times. J is TRBJ2-3 and V is TRBV7-2; the match to TRBD2 covers 7 bases. This CDR3 region has 16 residues. Germline V gene lookup returns CDR1 SGHTA and CDR2 FQGNSA. With 5 bases clipped from V and 4 bases from J, the junction kept 12 bases outside the gene matches. CDR3 in DNA: TGTGCCAGCAGCAACGGCGGGAGCAAGTCTTCAGATACGCAGTATTTT. This sequence encodes CASSNGGSKSSDTQYF.

The V gene is TRBV7-6, the J gene TRBJ2-1, with D hard to call. Germline CDR1 SGHVS, CDR2 FNYEAQ. Trimming pared 1 base from V and 6 bases from J, leaving 4 bases between. The CDR3 has 12 amino acids. CDR3 bases: TGTGCCAGCAGCTTAGTCCTCAATGAGCAGTTCTTC. It translates to CASSLVLNEQFF.

This clonotype has ten or more counts. The chain carries TRBV20-1 and TRBJ1-1, with unresolved D. V gave up 2 bases and J gave up 3 bases, with 13 bases separating them. CDR3 length: 14 amino acids. The germline CDR1 and CDR2 sequences are DFQATT and SNEGSKA (reference sequence). The CDR3: CSARSAQAYTEAFF. In DNA form, the CDR3 reads TGCAGTGCTAGAAGTGCCCAGGCATACACTGAAGCTTTCTTT.

This clonotype was seen ten or more times. For the CDR3, the DNA is TGTGCCAGCACCACTTGGGCTACACAAGAGACCCAGTACTTC. It encodes CASTTWATQETQYF. This sequence joins TRBV11-2 and TRBJ2-5; D uncertain. Germline V CDR1 and CDR2: SGHAT, FQNNGV. Deletions cut 7 bases from V and 2 bases from J, with 14 bases between. This CDR3 has 14 residues. Looking up the rest from reference TRBV11-2 and TRBJ2-5 gives the full variable domain: EAGVAQSPRYKIIEKRQSVAFWCNPISGHATLYWYQQILGQGPKLLIQFQNNGVVDDSQLPKDRFSAERLKGVDSTLKIQPAKLEDSAVYLCASTTWATQETQYFGPGTRLLVL.

This clonotype was detected only a few times. This chain uses TRBV4-3 with TRBJ2-7; weak D call: TRBD2 (5 bases). Trimming cost V 0 bases and J 1 base, with 10 bases left between them. CDR1 and CDR2 (germline): LGHNA, YSLEER. The CDR3 contains 15 residues. This CDR3 reads CASSQEWEYSYEQYF. For the CDR3, the DNA is TGCGCCAGCAGCCAAGAGTGGGAGTATTCCTACGAGCAGTACTTC.

This clonotype was counted at least ten times. The chain recombines TRBV6-2 or TRBV6-3 with TRBJ1-2; D ambiguous. CDR3 length: 13 amino acids. V lost 6 bases and J 6 bases, leaving 14 bases between the germline ends. Germline CDR1 is MNHEY and CDR2 is SVGEGT. CDR3 bases: TGTGCCAGCAGACTCCCGTATGCGGATGGCTACACCTTC. It yields the protein CASRLPYADGYTF.

This clonotype was seen repeatedly, ten times or more. The chain carries TRBV25-1 and TRBJ2-3; D perhaps matches TRBD2 (6 bases). CDR1 and CDR2 (germline): MGHDK, SYGVNS. V was shortened by 4 bases and J by 4 bases, with 9 bases between the two germline ends. The length of the CDR3 is 13 residues. The CDR3 protein is CASSGREADTQYF. In nucleotides, the CDR3 is TGTGCCAGCAGTGGCAGGGAGGCAGATACGCAGTATTTT.

This clonotype was counted at least ten times. The CDR3 is CASSVVAGLETQYF. The DNA for the CDR3 is TGTGCCAGCAGTGTCGTAGCGGGACTTGAGACCCAGTACTTC. The chain uses TRBV25-1 and TRBJ2-5; 8 bases align to TRBD2. Germline V CDR1 and CDR2: MGHDK, SYGVNS. The length of the CDR3 is 14 residues. J was trimmed by 5 bases and V by 4 bases; bases with no gene match: 6.

This clonotype was detected ten times or more. The rearrangement joins TRBV2 to TRBJ2-7; TRBD1 is a possible D gene (6 bases). The CDR3 is 14 amino acids. V was pared by 2 bases and J by 3 bases, with 11 bases between. The germline CDR1 and CDR2 sequences are SNHLY and FYNNEI. CDR3 nucleotide sequence: TGTGCCAGCAGTGAAAGGACAGCCAACTACGAGCAGTACTTC. Translation gives CASSERTANYEQYF.

This clonotype was seen ten or more times. This chain connects TRBV28 to TRBJ1-5, with D unresolved. Trimming removed 4 bases from V and 7 bases from J, with 5 bases in between. This CDR3 contains 11 residues. Germline CDR1 reads MDHEN; CDR2 reads SYDVKM. Here the CDR3 reads CASSSGQPQHF. The DNA for the CDR3 is TGTGCCAGCAGTTCAGGACAGCCCCAGCATTTT. The whole variable domain, remainder taken from reference TRBV28 and TRBJ1-5, is DVKVTQSSRYLVKRTGEKVFLECVQDMDHENMFWYRQDPGLGLRLIYFSYDVKMKEKGDIPEGYSVSREKKERFSLILESASTNQTSMYLCASSSGQPQHFGDGTRLSIL.

This clonotype was detected ten times or more. The chain recombines TRBV4-1 with TRBJ2-5; no definite D call. V dropped 4 bases and J dropped 1 base, with 16 bases sitting between them. In germline, CDR1 is MGHRA, CDR2 YSYEKL. There are 16 residues in the CDR3. For the CDR3, the DNA is TGCGCCAGCAGCCTCGGGTGGGTCGGACCCCAAGAGACCCAGTACTTC. Translation gives CASSLGWVGPQETQYF.

This clonotype was observed many times. The V gene is TRBV25-1, the J gene TRBJ2-1, with a weak D call TRBD1 (6 bases). Germline CDR1 is MGHDK and CDR2 is SYGVNS. Trimming cost V 1 base and J 9 bases, with 13 bases left between them. The length of the CDR3 is 14 residues. This CDR3 is CASSEFGSGVEQFF. The CDR3 nucleotides read TGTGCCAGCAGTGAATTTGGGTCAGGGGTTGAGCAGTTCTTC.

This clonotype showed up just a few times. The CDR3 does not close with the conserved phenylalanine or tryptophan, likely indicating a read error. The chain has TRBV18 and TRBJ2-1; D uncertain. Germline V gene sequence: CDR1 KGHSH, CDR2 LQKENI. V shed 2 bases and J shed 5 bases, with 1 base lying between them. This CDR3 has 11 amino acids. CDR3 protein: CASSPNNEQFS. The DNA for the CDR3 is TGTGCCAGCTCACCAAACAATGAGCAGTTCTCC.